One and the same sample provided the 30 T cell receptor beta chains below, sequenced in a study of read filtering for tumor transcriptome and immune sequencing. From 400 to 450 ng of RNA, a library with molecular barcoded alpha/delta and beta/gamma adaptors was made. TCRdb re-analysed the reads in MiXCR, keeping a single row per CDR3 protein. The sample yields tens of thousands of distinct CDR3 sequences, more than 11% seen once. The specimen sequenced was a population of CD138-negative cells sorted from bone marrow. The receptors come from a donor aged 40 or over with multiple myeloma.

In its sample, this clonotype was seen a few times. This may arise from a read error, as a much more abundant clone is one base away. The chain joins TRBV6-2 or TRBV6-3 to TRBJ2-2; 13 bases map to TRBD2. Trimming removed 8 bases from V and 2 bases from J; junction bases left unmatched: 8. CDR3 length: 17 amino acids. Germline-derived CDR1 and CDR2 are MNHEY and SVGEGT. This CDR3 reads CASGGLAGRFNTGELFF. The CDR3 nucleotides read TGTGCCAGCGGGGGACTAGCGGGAAGGTTTAACACCGGGGAGCTGTTTTTT.

The chain joins TRBV11-2 to TRBJ2-2; D uncertain. From germline, CDR1 is SGHAT and CDR2 FQNNGV. Deletions cut 6 bases from V and 2 bases from J, with 16 bases between. This CDR3 is 16 amino acids long. The CDR3 protein is CASRDLGQPNTGELFF. CDR3 nucleotide sequence: TGTGCCAGCAGGGATCTAGGGCAGCCAAACACCGGGGAGCTGTTTTTT.

This chain links TRBV2 with TRBJ2-1; 10 bases align to TRBD2. This CDR3 spans 15 amino acids. V dropped 4 bases and J dropped 4; count of bases not matched to a gene: 4. Germline V gives CDR1 SNHLY, CDR2 FYNNEI. Here the CDR3 DNA reads TGTGCCAGCAGTGGAGGACTAGCGGAGTACAATGAGCAGTTCTTC. Translation gives CASSGGLAEYNEQFF. Drawing the rest from reference TRBV2 and TRBJ2-1, the complete variable domain is EPEVTQTPSHQVTQMGQEVILRCVPISNHLYFYWYRQILGQKVEFLVSFYNNEISEKSEIFDDQFSVERPDGSNFTLKIRSTKLEDSAMYFCASSGGLAEYNEQFFGPGTRLTVL.

This clonotype was observed many times. The rearrangement links TRBV5-1 to TRBJ1-4; D gene uncertain. Germline CDR1 SGHRS, CDR2 YFSETQ. The CDR3 length is 16 residues. V was clipped by 0 bases and J by 4 bases, with 13 bases between them. CDR3 nucleotides: TGCGCCAGCAGCTTGGGAGCCCGAATATTTAATGAAAAACTGTTTTTT. Residues: CASSLGARIFNEKLFF.

This clonotype was seen repeatedly, ten times or more. The chain uses TRBV20-1 and TRBJ2-7; TRBD1 matches at 8 bases. Germline V gene sequence: CDR1 DFQATT, CDR2 SNEGSKA (reference sequence). The trim removed 5 bases at V and 2 bases at J, leaving 11 bases unmatched. This CDR3 contains 15 residues. The CDR3 is CSAQIRDRSTYEQYF. CDR3 nucleotides: TGCAGTGCTCAGATCCGGGACAGGAGTACCTACGAGCAGTACTTC.

This clonotype was observed at least ten times. The V call is TRBV7-2, the J call TRBJ2-7; 10 nucleotides match TRBD1. The V gene end was trimmed by 3 bases and the J gene end by 5 bases; junction bases not matched to a gene: 7. The length of the CDR3 is 15 residues. The germline V gene encodes CDR1 SGHTA and CDR2 FQGNSA. The CDR3 bases are TGTGCCAGCAGCTTGAAGACAGGGGGCAGGAACGAGCAGTACTTC. Amino acid sequence: CASSLKTGGRNEQYF.

In this sample, this clonotype turned up many times. The chain has TRBV5-1 and TRBJ1-1; D not resolved. CDR1 SGHRS and CDR2 YFSETQ come from the germline V gene. The CDR3 totals 12 residues. Trimming shortened V by 5 bases and J by 1 base, and 6 bases separated the two germline ends. DNA for the CDR3: TGCGCCAGCAGTTGGTCGAACACTGAAGCTTTCTTT. Protein sequence: CASSWSNTEAFF.

This clonotype was seen ten or more times. The chain recombines TRBV2 with TRBJ2-4; D gene ambiguous. The germline V and J ends were trimmed by 5 bases and 1 base, with 9 bases remaining between them. This CDR3 has 14 residues. The V gene's germline CDR1 is SNHLY and CDR2 FYNNEI. The CDR3: CASSRAFAKNIQYF. Here the CDR3 DNA reads TGTGCCAGCAGTCGGGCCTTTGCCAAAAACATTCAGTACTTC. Variable domain in full (rest from reference TRBV2 and TRBJ2-4): EPEVTQTPSHQVTQMGQEVILRCVPISNHLYFYWYRQILGQKVEFLVSFYNNEISEKSEIFDDQFSVERPDGSNFTLKIRSTKLEDSAMYFCASSRAFAKNIQYFGAGTRLSVL.

This clonotype has a count of ten or more. The chain carries TRBV5-5 and TRBJ2-1; D not resolved. The V and J ends lost 3 bases and 4 bases respectively, with 5 bases between them. The CDR3 covers 12 residues. Germline loops: CDR1 SGHKS, CDR2 YYEKEE (reference sequence). Here the CDR3 DNA reads TGTGCCAGCAGCTCGGAGTACAATGAGCAGTTCTTC. Its protein product is CASSSEYNEQFF.

As concerns this clonotype: This may stem from a read error, because a much larger clone lies one nucleotide away. The V and J genes are TRBV3-1 and TRBJ2-2; the D is unclear. Germline CDR1 reads LGHDT; CDR2 reads YNNKEL (reference sequence). The length of the CDR3 is 14 residues. The ends were cut back, 2 bases at V and 8 bases at J, with 12 bases in the middle. This chain's CDR3 is CASSQTVSVGELFF. The CDR3 region has the DNA TGTGCCAGCAGCCAAACAGTAAGCGTTGGGGAGCTGTTTTTT.

This clonotype was recorded at least ten times. At one of its ends the junction is not consistent with the germline gene, which may arise from a read error. The rearrangement uses TRBV7-8 and TRBJ2-7; TRBD2 agrees at 9 bases. This CDR3 has 16 amino acids. Germline CDR1 reads SGHVS; CDR2 reads FQNEAQ. The CDR3 sequence: CASSLASGLARGEQYF. The CDR3, as DNA: TGTGCTAGCAGCTTAGCCTCGGGACTAGCAAGGGGCGAGCAGTACTTC.

This clonotype was detected many times. This sequence joins TRBV7-6 and TRBJ2-2; D gene uncertain. The CDR3 has 15 residues. Germline CDR1 SGHVS, CDR2 FNYEAQ. V was cut by 2 bases and J by 3 bases, with 10 bases left in between. The CDR3 DNA reads TGTGCCAGCAGCTTACGGCCCCGGGACACCGGGGAGCTGTTTTTT. Translation gives CASSLRPRDTGELFF.

This clonotype was seen ten or more times. The rearrangement links TRBV20-1 to TRBJ2-7; D gene ambiguous. The CDR3 length is 13 residues. Per germline, CDR1 DFQATT and CDR2 SNEGSKA (reference sequence). Trimming left V 2 bases short and J 3 bases short, with 11 bases between. This CDR3 reads CSARILDYYEQYF. In DNA form, the CDR3 reads TGCAGTGCTAGAATTCTGGATTACTACGAGCAGTACTTC.

A few counts support this clonotype. The V and J genes are TRBV27 and TRBJ1-5; 10 bases map to TRBD1. V gave up 4 bases and J gave up 0 bases; unmatched junction bases: 12. Germline V gene lookup returns CDR1 MNHEY and CDR2 SMNVEV (reference sequence). The CDR3 totals 19 residues. CDR3 nucleotide sequence: TGTGCCAGCAGTTCCCTTTCCGGGACAGGGGAGTATAGCAATCAGCCCCAGCATTTT. Amino acid sequence: CASSSLSGTGEYSNQPQHF.

In its sample, this clonotype was seen a few times. Germline and junction disagree at one end, which may indicate a read error. The chain links TRBV7-2 to TRBJ1-2; possible D gene TRBD1, 5 bases. Per germline, CDR1 SGHTA and CDR2 FQGNSA. This CDR3 is built from 14 residues. DNA of the CDR3: TGTGCCAGCACCCAGGGAACAGAGGGCTATGGCTACGCCTTC. Encoded protein: CASTQGTEGYGYAF.

This clonotype came up many times. The CDR3, as DNA: TGCAGCGCCCGGACGAGGGGCCCCCAAGAGACCCAGTACTTC. This translates into CSARTRGPQETQYF. The chain has TRBV29-1 and TRBJ2-5, with D perhaps assigned TRBD1 or TRBD2 (5 bases each). Per germline, CDR1 SQVTM and CDR2 ANQGSEA. The V gene lost 7 bases and the J gene lost 1 base, with 16 bases spanning the gap. The CDR3 runs to 14 residues.

This clonotype was counted ten times or more. The genes are TRBV9 and TRBJ2-1; D gene ambiguous. Germline lookup yields CDR1 SGDLS and CDR2 YYNGEE. Trimming pared 5 bases from V and 7 bases from J, leaving 19 bases between. The length of the CDR3 is 15 residues. CDR3 residues: CASSSVGSTTNEQFF. CDR3 DNA: TGTGCCAGCAGTAGTGTGGGTTCTACGACGAATGAGCAGTTCTTC. Full variable domain (remainder filled in from reference TRBV9 and TRBJ2-1): DSGVTQTPKHLITATGQRVTLRCSPRSGDLSVYWYQQSLDQGLQFLIQYYNGEERAKGNILERFSAQQFPDLHSELNLSSLELGDSALYFCASSSVGSTTNEQFFGPGTRLTVL.

Turning to this clonotype: With a far larger clone one base away, a read error is the likely cause. The V call is TRBV7-6, the J call TRBJ2-1; 7 nucleotides agree with TRBD2. CDR3 length: 14 residues. Germline CDR1 reads SGHVS; CDR2 reads FNYEAQ. CDR3 loop: CASSFETSRGEQLF. Written as DNA, the CDR3 is TGTGCCAGCAGCTTCGAGACTAGCCGAGGTGAGCAGCTCTTC.

The rearrangement joins TRBV4-2 to TRBJ2-7; tentative D call: TRBD2 (6 bases). Trimming pared 0 bases from V and 8 bases from J, leaving 14 bases between. The CDR3 loop spans 14 amino acids. CDR1 and CDR2 (germline): LGHNA, YNFKEQ. CDR3 in amino acids: CASSQDMGGYQQYF. The CDR3 DNA follows: TGTGCCAGCAGCCAAGATATGGGGGGTTACCAGCAGTACTTC.

Many counts were recorded for this clonotype. In DNA form, the CDR3 reads TGCAGCGTTGAGGACAGAGGGTTACCTGAGCAGTTCTTC. As protein: CSVEDRGLPEQFF. The J gene is TRBJ2-1, the V gene TRBV29-1; TRBD1 is a possible D gene (6 bases). Germline loops: CDR1 SQVTM, CDR2 ANQGSEA. The CDR3 loop spans 13 amino acids. Trimming removed 3 bases from V and 9 bases from J, with 15 bases in between.

Regarding this clonotype: Being one base from a much bigger clone, this may be a read error. The genes are TRBV11-2 and TRBJ2-1, with 10 bases matching TRBD1. The CDR3 contains 17 residues. Germline V lookup: CDR1 SGHAT, CDR2 FQNNGV. DNA for the CDR3: TGTGCCAGCAGCTTAGATAATTGGGACAGGGGTGAGGATGAGCGGTTCTTC. This sequence encodes CASSLDNWDRGEDERFF.

V gene TRBV7-9 combines with J gene TRBJ2-2; D ambiguous. V dropped 5 bases and J dropped 6 bases, with 7 bases sitting between them. Germline V gene sequence: CDR1 SEHNR, CDR2 FQNEAQ (reference sequence). The CDR3 runs 12 residues. CDR3 sequence reads: CASSPKAGELFF. The DNA for the CDR3 is TGTGCCAGCAGCCCTAAGGCCGGGGAGCTGTTTTTT. The whole variable domain, remainder taken from reference TRBV7-9 and TRBJ2-2, is DTGVSQNPRHKITKRGQNVTFRCDPISEHNRLYWYRQTLGQGPEFLTYFQNEAQLEKSRLLSDRFSAERPKGSFSTLEIQRTEQGDSAMYLCASSPKAGELFFGEGSRLTVL.

In this sample, this clonotype turned up many times. The V call is TRBV6-2 or TRBV6-3, the J call TRBJ1-4; D is unresolved. Trimming removed 7 bases from V and 0 bases from J, with 12 bases in between. Per germline, CDR1 MNHEY and CDR2 SVGEGT. The CDR3 length is 15 residues. The CDR3 DNA follows: TGTGCCAGCACCGACCCGGGAACAACTAATGAAAAACTGTTTTTT. Translated, it gives CASTDPGTTNEKLFF.

This clonotype has only a few counts. A much larger clone sits a single nucleotide away, making a read error possible. The chain employs TRBV7-9 and TRBJ2-1; D tentatively reads TRBD1 or TRBD2 (5 bases each). CDR3 length equals 13 residues. The V and J ends lost 5 bases and 4 bases respectively, with 9 bases between them. Germline loops: CDR1 SEHNR, CDR2 FQNEAQ (reference sequence). CDR3 residues: CASSRDAYNEQFF. The CDR3, as DNA: TGTGCCAGCAGCAGGGACGCGTACAATGAGCAGTTCTTC.

Of note for this clonotype: One base away lies a much larger clone, so this may be a sequencing read error. The chain employs TRBV20-1 and TRBJ1-1; 7 nucleotides agree with TRBD1. The J segment lost 3 bases and the V segment lost 6 bases, leaving 4 bases of the junction unmatched. The CDR3 totals 12 residues. The germline CDR1 and CDR2 sequences are DFQATT and SNEGSKA (reference sequence). CDR3: CSARQGHTEAFF. CDR3 in DNA: TGCAGTGCGAGACAGGGTCACACTGAAGCTTTCTTT.

This clonotype was counted at least ten times. The V call is TRBV7-2, the J call TRBJ2-3, with D uncertain. Deletions cut 5 bases from V and 0 bases from J, with 3 bases between. The CDR3 has 12 amino acids. CDR1 SGHTA and CDR2 FQGNSA come from the germline V gene. The CDR3 nucleotides are TGTGCCAGCAGCCCTAGCACAGATACGCAGTATTTT. It encodes CASSPSTDTQYF.

This chain joins TRBV5-1 and TRBJ1-1; 7 positions agree with TRBD1. The CDR3 consists of 15 residues. Germline CDR1 is SGHRS and CDR2 is YFSETQ. V was pared by 0 bases and J by 4 bases, with 6 bases of the junction left unmatched. The CDR3 coding sequence is TGCGCCAGCAGCTTGGGGGCAGGGGGAGGCACTGAAGCTTTCTTT. Protein product: CASSLGAGGGTEAFF.

The CDR3 reads CASSLGLAGRGGYNEQFF. The CDR3 DNA is TGTGCCAGCAGCTTGGGACTAGCGGGAAGGGGGGGTTACAATGAGCAGTTCTTC. The chain uses TRBV11-2 and TRBJ2-1; TRBD2 matches 13 bases. Germline V gives CDR1 SGHAT, CDR2 FQNNGV. J lost 4 bases, V lost 3 bases, and 9 bases had no gene match. The CDR3 extends over 18 amino acids.

J is TRBJ1-1 and V is TRBV20-1; possibly TRBD1 for D (5 bases). Per the germline V gene, CDR1 is DFQATT and CDR2 is SNEGSKA (reference sequence). The CDR3 sequence is 15 residues long. Trimming left V 1 base short and J 6 bases short, with 18 bases between. DNA of the CDR3: TGCAGTGCTAGAGTACGTGGGGCCCCATATTCTGAAGCTTTCTTT. It is translated as CSARVRGAPYSEAFF.

The sample holds many counts of this clonotype. This chain links TRBV6-2 or TRBV6-3 with TRBJ2-1; D unresolved. Trimming stripped 6 bases from V and 8 bases from J, with 14 bases between. This CDR3 contains 13 residues. Germline CDR1 and CDR2: MNHEY and SVGEGT. Written as DNA, the CDR3 is TGTGCCAGCAGCCCCCTCCGGCAGGATGAGCAGTTCTTC. Amino acids: CASSPLRQDEQFF.